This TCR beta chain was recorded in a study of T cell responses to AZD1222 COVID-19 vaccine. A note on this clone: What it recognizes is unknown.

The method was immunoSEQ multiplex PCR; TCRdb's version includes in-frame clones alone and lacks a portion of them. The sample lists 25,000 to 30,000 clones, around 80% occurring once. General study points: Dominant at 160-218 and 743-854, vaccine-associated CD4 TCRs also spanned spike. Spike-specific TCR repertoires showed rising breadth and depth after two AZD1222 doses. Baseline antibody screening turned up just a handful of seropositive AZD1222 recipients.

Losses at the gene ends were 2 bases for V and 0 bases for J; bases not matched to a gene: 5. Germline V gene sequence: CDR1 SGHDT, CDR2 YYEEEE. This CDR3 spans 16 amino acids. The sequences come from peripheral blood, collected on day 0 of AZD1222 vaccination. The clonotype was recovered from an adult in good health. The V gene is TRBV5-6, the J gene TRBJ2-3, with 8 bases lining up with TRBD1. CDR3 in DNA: TGTGCCAGCAGCTTACGGACAGGGAAGAGCACAGATACGCAGTATTTT. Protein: CASSLRTGKSTDTQYF. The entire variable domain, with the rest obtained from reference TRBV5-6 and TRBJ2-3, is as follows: DAGVTQSPTHLIKTRGQQVTLRCSPKSGHDTVSWYQQALGQGPQFIFQYYEEEERQRGNFPDRFSGHQFPNYSSELNVNALLLGDSALYLCASSLRTGKSTDTQYFGPGTRLTVL.